One sample yielded the 27 T cell receptor beta chains listed below, sequenced in a study of T-cell reconstitution after alpha-beta-depleted transplantation in children. Unique molecular identifiers were used to barcode this TCRbeta library. TCRdb independently ran MiXCR on the PCR reads; one entry per CDR3 protein. The sample has 200,000 to 250,000 distinct CDR3 sequences, around 12% seen once. The specimen was PBMCs from the stem cell graft donor, collected from the stem cell graft. These receptors originate from a human donor who donated a stem cell graft to a child with acute lymphoblastic leukemia.

Ten or more counts support this clonotype. This chain links TRBV6-2 or TRBV6-3 with TRBJ2-7; D not resolved. The CDR3 runs 15 residues. Per the germline V gene, CDR1 is MNHEY and CDR2 is SVGEGT. The V end lost 3 bases, the J end lost 1 base, and 13 bases lay between the germline ends. The CDR3 DNA sequence: TGTGCCAGCAGTTATTCACTATCCCGATCCTACGAGCAGTACTTC. Protein product: CASSYSLSRSYEQYF.

This clonotype has more than one count but fewer than ten. V gene TRBV21-1 combines with J gene TRBJ1-6; the table gives TRBD1 as D, unverified against the DNA. TRBV21-1 is classified as a pseudogene. This CDR3 is 15 amino acids long. CDR3 loop: CASSKGRGVNSPLHF. CDR3 nucleotides: TGTGCCAGCAGCAAGGGCAGGGGAGTGAATTCACCCCTCCACTTT.

This clonotype was detected many times. The V gene is TRBV7-9, the J gene TRBJ2-7; D unclear. Trimming stripped 6 bases from V and 0 bases from J, with 9 bases between. This CDR3 spans 13 amino acids. Germline V gives CDR1 SEHNR, CDR2 FQNEAQ (reference sequence). The CDR3 reads CASRKENSYEQYF. CDR3 DNA: TGTGCCAGCAGAAAGGAGAACTCCTACGAGCAGTACTTC.

This clonotype appeared many times. This rearrangement joins TRBV10-3 to TRBJ1-2; no clear D gene. Germline values: CDR1 ENHRY, CDR2 SYGVKD. Trimming shortened V by 6 bases and J by 0 bases, and 2 bases separated the two germline ends. The CDR3 loop spans 11 amino acids. The CDR3 loop reads CAISTNYGYTF. CDR3 nucleotide sequence: TGTGCCATCAGCACTAACTATGGCTACACCTTC.

This clonotype was recorded many times. The chain links TRBV9 to TRBJ1-3; D unclear. The ends were cut back, 0 bases at V and 2 bases at J, with 9 bases in the middle. Germline V lookup: CDR1 SGDLS, CDR2 YYNGEE. CDR3 length: 15 residues. The CDR3 nucleotides are TGTGCCAGCAGCGTAGAGGGAACGGCTGGAAACACCATATATTTT. Its protein product is CASSVEGTAGNTIYF.

This clonotype showed up just once. This may arise from a read error, as a much more abundant clone is one base away. V usage is TRBV3-1 and J usage is TRBJ1-2; D gene uncertain. CDR1 is LGHDT and CDR2 is YNNKEL in the germline V gene (reference sequence). Trimming pared 11 bases from V and 0 bases from J, leaving 31 bases between. This CDR3 region has 19 residues. This CDR3 is CACCTHGRLPSRANYGYTF. The CDR3 DNA reads TGTGCCTGCTGCACCCACGGACGTCTACCTTCCCGAGCTAACTATGGCTACACCTTC.

This clonotype was recorded many times. The chain uses TRBV28 and TRBJ1-2, with D tentatively TRBD1 (5 bases). The CDR3 has 16 residues. CDR1 and CDR2 from the germline V gene are MDHEN and SYDVKM. Between the trimmed V and J ends, which lost 5 bases and 0 bases, there was a span of 16 bases. CDR3 residues: CASSLLGTATNYGYTF. CDR3 nucleotides: TGTGCCAGCAGTCTACTAGGGACGGCTACTAACTATGGCTACACCTTC.

In its sample, this clonotype was seen many times. The chain uses TRBV7-2 and TRBJ2-7; maybe TRBD1 (5 bases). The CDR3 runs 15 residues. Looked up from germline, CDR1 is SGHTA and CDR2 is FQGNSA. Trimming took 5 bases from V and 3 from J, leaving 17 bases between them. CDR3 DNA: TGTGCCAGCAGCGCTCAGCAGGGTGGGGACTACGAGCAGTACTTC. It encodes CASSAQQGGDYEQYF.

This clonotype has a count of ten or more. The J gene is TRBJ1-3, the V gene TRBV27, with D possibly TRBD1 on 6 matching bases. CDR1 is MNHEY, CDR2 SMNVEV, per germline (reference sequence). The V end was cut by 10 bases, the J end by 4 bases, with 23 bases between. This CDR3 has 16 residues. In DNA, the CDR3 is TGTGCCACCTCTAAGGGGGGAGTAGGGTACGGAAACACCATATATTTT. Its translation is CATSKGGVGYGNTIYF.

The chain joins TRBV23-1 to TRBJ2-1; TRBD1 aligns across 8 bases. TRBV23-1 is an ORF, with its function uncertain. The CDR3 has 15 amino acids. V shed 0 bases, J shed 4 bases, and the junction held 2 bases outside the gene matches. The CDR3 sequence: CASSQSDREYNEQFF. CDR3 DNA: TGCGCCAGCAGTCAATCGGACAGGGAGTACAATGAGCAGTTCTTC.

Details on this clonotype: A read error is possible here, since a much larger clone lies one base away. This chain joins TRBV20-1 and TRBJ2-3; 10 bases agree with TRBD1. Germline CDR1 reads DFQATT; CDR2 reads SNEGSKA (reference sequence). CDR3 length: 15 residues. CDR3 DNA sequence: TGCGGTGCCCCAAAGGGACAGGGGAGTACAGATACGCAGTATTTT. It yields the protein CGAPKGQGSTDTQYF.

The V gene is TRBV28, the J gene TRBJ2-1; 8 nucleotides match TRBD2. This CDR3 has 15 amino acids. Germline CDR1 and CDR2: MDHEN and SYDVKM. V dropped 5 bases and J dropped 2; count of bases not matched to a gene: 5. The CDR3 protein is CASSERGTTYNEQFF. Written as DNA, the CDR3 is TGTGCCAGCAGTGAGCGGGGGACAACCTACAATGAGCAGTTCTTC.

This clonotype has a count of ten or more. The chain couples TRBV6-5 to TRBJ2-7, with 9 nucleotides matching TRBD2. Germline CDR1 and CDR2: MNHEY and SVGAGI. The V gene end was trimmed by 6 bases and the J gene end by 2 bases; junction bases not matched to a gene: 5. CDR3 length: 14 residues. CDR3 amino acids: CASSLAGRTYEQYF. As DNA, the CDR3 is TGTGCCAGCAGCCTAGCGGGAAGGACCTACGAGCAGTACTTC.

The chain joins TRBV6-1 to TRBJ2-7; possibly TRBD2 for D (5 bases). Trimming pared 6 bases from V and 0 bases from J, leaving 12 bases between. The CDR3 is made up of 14 amino acids. Germline V gene sequence: CDR1 MNHNS, CDR2 SASEGT. The CDR3 reads CASRGGLHSYEQYF. CDR3 DNA: TGTGCCAGCAGGGGTGGACTGCACTCCTACGAGCAGTACTTC.

This clonotype was counted many times. V gene TRBV9 combines with J gene TRBJ2-7; no definite D call. Germline CDR1 and CDR2: SGDLS and YYNGEE. CDR3 size: 14 residues. Trimming shortened V by 7 bases and J by 0 bases, and 14 bases separated the two germline ends. The CDR3 here is CASGQSSGSYEQYF. The DNA of the CDR3 is TGTGCCAGCGGGCAGTCCTCCGGCTCCTACGAGCAGTACTTC.

This clonotype has more than one count but fewer than ten. At one of its ends the junction is not consistent with the germline gene, which may arise from a read error. The chain carries TRBV20-1 and TRBJ2-2; a possible D gene is TRBD2 (6 bases). There are 17 residues in the CDR3. Germline CDR1 is DFQATT and CDR2 is SNEGSKA (reference sequence). DNA of the CDR3: TGCTGTGCTAGAGATCAAGACGGGAGTGAGAACACCGGGGAGCTGTTTTTT. Encoded protein: CCARDQDGSENTGELFF.

CDR3 in amino acids: CASSLDLPRSKNIQYF. The DNA for the CDR3 is TGTGCCAGCAGCTTAGATCTGCCCCGGTCCAAAAACATTCAGTACTTC. This chain uses TRBV7-9 with TRBJ2-4; D gene unclear. Germline V gene sequence: CDR1 SEHNR, CDR2 FQNEAQ (reference sequence). The CDR3 totals 16 residues. V lost 1 base and J 2 bases, leaving 12 bases between the germline ends.

This clonotype was found many times. The chain uses TRBV28 and TRBJ2-1, with 11 nucleotides matching TRBD2. The CDR3 extends over 15 amino acids. The germline V gene encodes CDR1 MDHEN and CDR2 SYDVKM. Unmatched junction bases numbered 5, after V lost 5 bases and J lost 5 bases. The CDR3 region has the DNA TGTGCCAGCAGTCTACTGGGACTAGCGGACAATGAGCAGTTCTTC. It encodes CASSLLGLADNEQFF.

There are many counts of this clonotype. The rearrangement uses TRBV29-1 and TRBJ1-2; D unresolved. CDR3 length equals 13 residues. Trimming pared 4 bases from V and 5 bases from J, leaving 14 bases between. Germline V lookup: CDR1 SQVTM, CDR2 ANQGSEA. As DNA, the CDR3 is TGCAGCGTTGCCCCGCCGAGTGGATATGGCTACACCTTC. It translates to CSVAPPSGYGYTF.

This clonotype was counted ten times or more. The chain has TRBV20-1 and TRBJ1-6, with a weak D call TRBD1 (6 bases). Trimming left V 7 bases short and J 6 bases short, with 16 bases between. This CDR3 spans 14 amino acids. Germline-derived CDR1 and CDR2 are DFQATT and SNEGSKA (reference sequence). CDR3 residues: CSVDSFRGNSPLHF. The DNA for the CDR3 is TGCAGTGTCGACAGTTTCAGGGGTAATTCACCCCTCCACTTT.

This clonotype was counted many times. The chain couples TRBV4-2 to TRBJ1-1, with D tentatively TRBD1 (5 bases). Germline CDR1 LGHNA, CDR2 YNFKEQ. The CDR3 spans 15 residues. Trimming removed 4 bases at V and 0 bases at J, with 12 bases between. The CDR3, as DNA: TGTGCCAGCAGCCCGCAGACAGCTCTGAACACTGAAGCTTTCTTT. This sequence encodes CASSPQTALNTEAFF.

This clonotype was counted a few times. The chain carries TRBV11-1 and TRBJ2-3, with 12 bases aligning to TRBD2. The CDR3 is 20 amino acids. CDR1 is SGHAT, CDR2 FQDESV, per germline (reference sequence). Losses at the gene ends were 2 bases for V and 6 bases for J; bases not matched to a gene: 18. CDR3 protein: CASSLFLTLRTSGKADTQYF. The CDR3 region has the DNA TGTGCCAGCAGCTTATTCCTGACACTACGGACTAGCGGGAAGGCTGATACGCAGTATTTT. Together with reference TRBV11-1 and TRBJ2-3, the CDR3 gives the full variable domain: EAEVAQSPRYKITEKSQAVAFWCDPISGHATLYWYRQILGQGPELLVQFQDESVVDDSQLPKDRFSAERLKGVDSTLKIQPAELGDSAMYLCASSLFLTLRTSGKADTQYFGPGTRLTVL.

This clonotype appeared many times. The chain carries TRBV20-1 and TRBJ1-2, with TRBD1 matching over 9 bases. The V gene's germline CDR1 is DFQATT and CDR2 SNEGSKA (reference sequence). The CDR3 runs to 16 residues. The V segment lost 0 bases and the J segment 4 bases; nucleotides outside the gene matches: 9. CDR3 nucleotide sequence: TGCAGTGCTAGAGACTACTCCCGGGACAGGGCCTATGGCTACACCTTC. It translates to CSARDYSRDRAYGYTF.

This clonotype has a count of ten or more. The chain carries TRBV12-3 or TRBV12-4 and TRBJ1-1; maybe TRBD1 (5 bases). There are 13 residues in the CDR3. V was shortened by 2 bases and J by 10 bases, with 14 bases between the two germline ends. Here the CDR3 DNA reads TGTGCCAGCAGTTTAAAGGAGGGGAGCGGAGCTTTCTTT. Its translation: CASSLKEGSGAFF.

The V call is TRBV20-1, the J call TRBJ2-7, with 8 bases fitting TRBD1. The germline CDR1 and CDR2 sequences are DFQATT and SNEGSKA (reference sequence). Trimming cost V 3 bases and J 5 bases; bases outside gene matches: 6. This CDR3 contains 13 residues. CDR3 sequence (DNA): TGCAGTGCTAGGTCAGGGGGCGTCGACGAGCAGTACTTC. Residues: CSARSGGVDEQYF.

This clonotype was detected ten times or more. This chain connects TRBV20-1 to TRBJ2-7; D remains unclear. Germline V gene lookup returns CDR1 DFQATT and CDR2 SNEGSKA (reference sequence). V gave up 0 bases and J gave up 2 bases, with 5 bases separating them. This CDR3 is built from 12 residues. The DNA for the CDR3 is TGCAGTGCTAGAGATGGGCCCTACGAGCAGTACTTC. Amino acid sequence: CSARDGPYEQYF.

The table lists this clonotype with a few counts. One end of the junction fails to match germline, which may point to a read error. The DNA for the CDR3 is TGTGCCAGCAGTCTACCCCCCGACCGGTGGGTTTTT. This sequence encodes CASSLPPDRWVF. The rearrangement links TRBV6-2 or TRBV6-3 to TRBJ1-4; D gene ambiguous. CDR3 size: 12 residues. Germline V gene lookup returns CDR1 MNHEY and CDR2 SVGEGT.